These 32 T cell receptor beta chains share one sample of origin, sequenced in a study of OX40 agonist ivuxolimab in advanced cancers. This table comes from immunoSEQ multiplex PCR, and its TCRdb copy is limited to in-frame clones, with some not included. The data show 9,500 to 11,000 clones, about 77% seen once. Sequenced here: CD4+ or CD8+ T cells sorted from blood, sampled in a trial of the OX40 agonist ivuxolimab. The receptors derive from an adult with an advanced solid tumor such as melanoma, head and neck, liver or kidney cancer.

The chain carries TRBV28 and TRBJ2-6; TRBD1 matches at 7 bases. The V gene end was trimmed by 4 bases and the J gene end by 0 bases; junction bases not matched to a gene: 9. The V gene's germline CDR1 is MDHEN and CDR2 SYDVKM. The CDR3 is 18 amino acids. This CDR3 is CASSSDRASHSGANVLTF. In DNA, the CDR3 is TGTGCCAGCAGTTCAGACAGGGCATCACACTCTGGGGCCAACGTCCTGACTTTC.

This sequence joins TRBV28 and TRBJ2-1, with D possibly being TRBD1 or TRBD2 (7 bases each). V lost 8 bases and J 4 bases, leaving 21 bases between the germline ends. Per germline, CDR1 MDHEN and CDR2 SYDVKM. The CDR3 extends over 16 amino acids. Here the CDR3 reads CASQREGAVGYNEQFF. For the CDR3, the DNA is TGTGCCAGCCAGAGGGAGGGGGCCGTAGGGTACAATGAGCAGTTCTTC.

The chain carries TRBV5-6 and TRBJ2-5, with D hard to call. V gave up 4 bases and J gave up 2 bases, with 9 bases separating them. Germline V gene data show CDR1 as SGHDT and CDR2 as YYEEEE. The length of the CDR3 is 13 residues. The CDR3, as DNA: TGTGCCAGCAGCGTAACTGAGCAAGAGACCCAGTACTTC. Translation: CASSVTEQETQYF.

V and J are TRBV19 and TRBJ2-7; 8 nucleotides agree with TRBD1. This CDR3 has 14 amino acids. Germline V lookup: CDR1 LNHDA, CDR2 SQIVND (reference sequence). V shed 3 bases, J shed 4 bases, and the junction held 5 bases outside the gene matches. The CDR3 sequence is CASSIGTGSYEQYF. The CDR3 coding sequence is TGTGCCAGTAGTATTGGGACAGGATCGTACGAGCAGTACTTC.

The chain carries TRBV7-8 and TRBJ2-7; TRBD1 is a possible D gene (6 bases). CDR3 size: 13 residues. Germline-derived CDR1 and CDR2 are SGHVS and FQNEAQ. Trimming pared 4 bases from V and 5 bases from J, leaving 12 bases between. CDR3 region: CASSSTGLHEQYF. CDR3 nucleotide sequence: TGTGCCAGCAGCTCAACAGGGTTACACGAGCAGTACTTC.

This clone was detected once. CDR3: CASRHTGSTDTQYF. CDR3 sequence (DNA): TGTGCCAGCAGGCACACTGGAAGCACAGATACGCAGTATTTT. V gene TRBV14 combines with J gene TRBJ2-3; D not certain. Looked up from germline, CDR1 is SGHDN and CDR2 is FVKESK. The CDR3 has 14 amino acids. The V and J ends lost 6 bases and 0 bases respectively, with 10 bases between them.

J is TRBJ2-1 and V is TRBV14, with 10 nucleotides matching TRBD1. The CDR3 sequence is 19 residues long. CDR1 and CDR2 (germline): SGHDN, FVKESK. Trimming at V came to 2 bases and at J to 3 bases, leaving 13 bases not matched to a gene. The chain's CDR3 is CASSQNLPIRDRGYNEQFF. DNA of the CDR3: TGTGCCAGCAGCCAAAACCTTCCAATCCGGGACAGGGGCTACAATGAGCAGTTCTTC.

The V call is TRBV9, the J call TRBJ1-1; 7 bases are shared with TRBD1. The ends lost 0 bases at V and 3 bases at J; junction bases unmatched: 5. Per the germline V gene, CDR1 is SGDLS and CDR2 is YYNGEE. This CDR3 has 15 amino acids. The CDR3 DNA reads TGTGCCAGCAGCGTAGGACATACAGGGGACACTGAAGCTTTCTTT. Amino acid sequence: CASSVGHTGDTEAFF.

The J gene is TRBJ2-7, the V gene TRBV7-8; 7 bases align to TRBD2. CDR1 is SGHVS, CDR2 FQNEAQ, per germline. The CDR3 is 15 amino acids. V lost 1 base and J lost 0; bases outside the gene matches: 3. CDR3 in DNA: TGTGCCAGCAGCTTAGTAGGCGGGAGCTCCTACGAGCAGTACTTC. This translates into CASSLVGGSSYEQYF.

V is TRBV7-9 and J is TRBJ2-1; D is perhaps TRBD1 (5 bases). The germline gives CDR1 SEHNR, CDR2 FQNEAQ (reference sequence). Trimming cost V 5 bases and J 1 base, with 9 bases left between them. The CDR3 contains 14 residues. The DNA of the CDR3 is TGTGCCAGCAGCGTCAGACAGTCCTACAATGAGCAGTTCTTC. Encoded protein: CASSVRQSYNEQFF.

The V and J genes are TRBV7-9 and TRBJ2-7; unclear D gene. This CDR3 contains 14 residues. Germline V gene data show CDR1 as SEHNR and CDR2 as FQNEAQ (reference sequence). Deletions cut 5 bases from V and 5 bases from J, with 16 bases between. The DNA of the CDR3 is TGTGCCAGCAGCCCCTTAAATGGACCAGACGAGCAGTACTTC. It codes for CASSPLNGPDEQYF.

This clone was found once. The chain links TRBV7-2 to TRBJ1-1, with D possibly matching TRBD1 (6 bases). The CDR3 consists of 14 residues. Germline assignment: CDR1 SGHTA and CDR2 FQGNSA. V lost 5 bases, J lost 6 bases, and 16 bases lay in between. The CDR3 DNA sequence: TGTGCCAGCAGCGCACGACAGGTTAGGGCTGAAGCTTTCTTT. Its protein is CASSARQVRAEAFF.

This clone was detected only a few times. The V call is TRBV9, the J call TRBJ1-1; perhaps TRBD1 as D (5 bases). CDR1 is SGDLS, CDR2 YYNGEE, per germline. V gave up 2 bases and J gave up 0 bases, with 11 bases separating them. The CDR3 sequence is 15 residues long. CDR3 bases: TGTGCCAGCAGCGTCTCAGGGTCGATGAACACTGAAGCTTTCTTT. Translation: CASSVSGSMNTEAFF.

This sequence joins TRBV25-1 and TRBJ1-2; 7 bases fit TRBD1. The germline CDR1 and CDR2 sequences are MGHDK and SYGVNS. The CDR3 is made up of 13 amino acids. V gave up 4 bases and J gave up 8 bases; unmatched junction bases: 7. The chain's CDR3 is CASSVSTGTGYTF. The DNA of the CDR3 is TGTGCCAGCAGTGTGTCGACAGGGACGGGCTACACCTTC.

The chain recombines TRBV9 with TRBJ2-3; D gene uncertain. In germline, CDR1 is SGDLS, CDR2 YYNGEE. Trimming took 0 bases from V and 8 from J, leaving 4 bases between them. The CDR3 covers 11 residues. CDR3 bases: TGTGCCAGCAGCGTAGACAGTACGCAGTATTTT. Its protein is CASSVDSTQYF.

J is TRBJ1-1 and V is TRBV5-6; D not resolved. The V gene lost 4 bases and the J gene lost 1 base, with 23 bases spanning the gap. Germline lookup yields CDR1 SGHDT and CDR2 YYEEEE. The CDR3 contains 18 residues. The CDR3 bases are TGTGCCAGCAGCGTAGCCCCTTATCTAGAGAAGCCGAACACTGAAGCTTTCTTT. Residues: CASSVAPYLEKPNTEAFF.

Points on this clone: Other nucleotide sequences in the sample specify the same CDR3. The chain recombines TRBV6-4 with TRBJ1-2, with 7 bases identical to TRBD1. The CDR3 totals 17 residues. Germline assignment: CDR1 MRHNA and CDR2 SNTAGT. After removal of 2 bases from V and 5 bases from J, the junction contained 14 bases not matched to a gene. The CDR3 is CASSDGGLHRGFYGYTF. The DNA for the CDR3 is TGTGCCAGCAGTGACGGAGGTCTACACAGGGGTTTTTATGGCTACACCTTC.

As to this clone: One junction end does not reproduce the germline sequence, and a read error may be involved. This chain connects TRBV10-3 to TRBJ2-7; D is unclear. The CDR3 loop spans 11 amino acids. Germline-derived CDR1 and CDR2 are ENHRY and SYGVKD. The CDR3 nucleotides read TGTGCCAGCAGTGAAACGAGCGAGCAGTACTTC. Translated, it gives CASSETSEQYF.

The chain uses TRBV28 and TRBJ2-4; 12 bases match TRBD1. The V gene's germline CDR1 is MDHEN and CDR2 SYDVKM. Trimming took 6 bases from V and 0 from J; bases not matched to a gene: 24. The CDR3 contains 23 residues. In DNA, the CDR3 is TGTGCCAGCAGCCCCGTTTGGGACAGGGGGCTGAAGGACCACCGAGTAGCCAAAAACATTCAGTACTTC. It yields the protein CASSPVWDRGLKDHRVAKNIQYF.

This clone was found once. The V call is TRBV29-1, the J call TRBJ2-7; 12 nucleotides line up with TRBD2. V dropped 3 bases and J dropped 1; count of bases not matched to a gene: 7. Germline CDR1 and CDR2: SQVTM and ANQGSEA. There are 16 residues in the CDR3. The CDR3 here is CSVESPGTSGSYEQYF. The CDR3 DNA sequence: TGCAGCGTTGAGTCGCCTGGGACTAGCGGGTCCTACGAGCAGTACTTC.

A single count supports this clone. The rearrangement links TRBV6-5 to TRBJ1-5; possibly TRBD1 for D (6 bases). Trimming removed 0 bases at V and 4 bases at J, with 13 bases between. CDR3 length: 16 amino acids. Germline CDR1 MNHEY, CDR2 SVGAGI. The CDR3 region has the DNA TGTGCCAGCAGTTACTCTGCGGGGGGCCTTAATCAGCCCCAGCATTTT. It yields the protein CASSYSAGGLNQPQHF.

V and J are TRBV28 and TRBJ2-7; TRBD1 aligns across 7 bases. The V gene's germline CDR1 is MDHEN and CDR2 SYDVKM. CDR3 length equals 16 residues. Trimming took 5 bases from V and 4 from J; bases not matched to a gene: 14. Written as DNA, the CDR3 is TGTGCCAGCAGTCCAACCCCGGTCACAGGGGTTTACGAGCAGTACTTC. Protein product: CASSPTPVTGVYEQYF.

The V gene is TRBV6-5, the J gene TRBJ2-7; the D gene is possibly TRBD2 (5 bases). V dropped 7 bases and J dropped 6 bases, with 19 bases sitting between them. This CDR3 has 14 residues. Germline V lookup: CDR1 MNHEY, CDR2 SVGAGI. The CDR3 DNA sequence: TGTGCCAGCACCCAAGGAAGGGAGTCTACCGAGCAGTACTTC. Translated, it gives CASTQGRESTEQYF.

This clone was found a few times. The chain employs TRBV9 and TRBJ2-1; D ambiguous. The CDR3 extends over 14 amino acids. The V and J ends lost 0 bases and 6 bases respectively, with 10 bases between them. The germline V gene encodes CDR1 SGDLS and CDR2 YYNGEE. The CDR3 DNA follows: TGTGCCAGCAGCGTAGAGAGTATTTTCAATGAGCAGTTCTTC. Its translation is CASSVESIFNEQFF.

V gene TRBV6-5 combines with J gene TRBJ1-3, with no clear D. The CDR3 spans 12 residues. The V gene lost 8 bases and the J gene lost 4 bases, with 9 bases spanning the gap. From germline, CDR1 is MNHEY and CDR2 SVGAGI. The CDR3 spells CASGRSGNTIYF. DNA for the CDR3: TGTGCCAGCGGGCGGTCCGGAAACACCATATATTTT.

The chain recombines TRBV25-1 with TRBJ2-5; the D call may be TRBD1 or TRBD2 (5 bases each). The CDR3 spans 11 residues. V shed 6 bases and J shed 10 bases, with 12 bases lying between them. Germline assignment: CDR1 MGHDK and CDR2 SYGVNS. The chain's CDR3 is CASSSRGDQYF. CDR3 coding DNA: TGTGCCAGCAGCTCCCGAGGGGACCAGTACTTC.

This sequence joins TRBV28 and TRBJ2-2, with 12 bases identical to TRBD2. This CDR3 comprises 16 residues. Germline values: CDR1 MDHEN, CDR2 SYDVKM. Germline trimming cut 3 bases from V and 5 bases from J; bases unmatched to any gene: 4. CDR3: CASSFFLAGGTGELFF. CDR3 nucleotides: TGTGCCAGCAGTTTTTTCCTAGCGGGGGGGACCGGGGAGCTGTTTTTT.

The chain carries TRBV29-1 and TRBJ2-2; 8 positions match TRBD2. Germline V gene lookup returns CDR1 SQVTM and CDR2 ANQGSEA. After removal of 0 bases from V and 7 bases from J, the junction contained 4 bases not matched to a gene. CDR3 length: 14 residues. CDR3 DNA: TGCAGCGTTGAAGAGCGGGGGGTTGGCGGGGAGCTGTTTTTT. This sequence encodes CSVEERGVGGELFF.

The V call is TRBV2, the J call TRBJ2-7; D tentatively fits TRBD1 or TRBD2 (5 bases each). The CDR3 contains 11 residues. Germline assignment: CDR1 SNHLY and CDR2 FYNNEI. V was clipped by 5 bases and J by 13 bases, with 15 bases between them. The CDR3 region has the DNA TGTGCCAGCAGTTTTACACCGGGACCCTACTTC. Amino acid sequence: CASSFTPGPYF.

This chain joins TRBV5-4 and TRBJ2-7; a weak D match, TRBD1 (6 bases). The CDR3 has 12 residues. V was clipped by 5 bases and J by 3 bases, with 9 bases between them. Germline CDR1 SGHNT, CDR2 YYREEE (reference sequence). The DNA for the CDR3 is TGTGCCAGCAGGAAGGACAGCTACGAGCAGTACTTC. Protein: CASRKDSYEQYF.

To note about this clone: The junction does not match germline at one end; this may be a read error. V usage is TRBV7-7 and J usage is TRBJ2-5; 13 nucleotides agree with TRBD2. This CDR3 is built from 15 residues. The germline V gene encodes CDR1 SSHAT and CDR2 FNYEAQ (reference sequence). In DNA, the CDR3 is TGTGCTAGCAGCTTAGAACTAGCGGGAGGGGAGACCCAGTACTTC. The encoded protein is CASSLELAGGETQYF.

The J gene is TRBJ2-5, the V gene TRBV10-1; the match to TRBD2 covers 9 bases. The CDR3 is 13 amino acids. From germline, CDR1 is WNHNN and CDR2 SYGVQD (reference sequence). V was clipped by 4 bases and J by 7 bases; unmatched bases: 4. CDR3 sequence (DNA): TGCGCCAGCAGTGTAGCGGGGGAAGTGACCCAGTACTTC. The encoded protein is CASSVAGEVTQYF.